This T cell receptor beta chain was documented in a study of T cells in Graves' hyperthyroidism and ophthalmopathy. Study-level points and caveats: Using 13 V-J features, a model discriminated ophthalmopathy from stable hyperthyroidism.

The V gene end was trimmed by 6 bases and the J gene end by 9 bases; junction bases not matched to a gene: 9. This CDR3 is 14 amino acids long. Germline V CDR1 and CDR2: DFQATT, SNEGSKA (reference sequence). The CDR3 regions of TCR beta were amplified from RNA transcripts. During a first-round RT-PCR of the TCR CDR3, the HTBI primer set was used. TCRdb reprocessed the multiplex PCR reads with MiXCR, giving one entry per CDR3 protein. This table has a few hundred thousand distinct CDR3 sequences, roughly 15% appearing once. In its sample, this clonotype was seen a few times. What it binds is not known. This clonotype originated in a woman in her late teens or twenties with Graves' hyperthyroidism. The sequenced sample was blood. The chain is built from TRBV20-1 and TRBJ1-6; 9 nucleotides agree with TRBD1. CDR3 in DNA: TGCAGTGCGGCGGGACAGGGATTGGGTTCACCCCTCCACTTT. Encoded protein: CSAAGQGLGSPLHF.